This T cell receptor (beta chain) was sequenced during a study of shared clonotypes between healthy human individuals. The donor population consisted of healthy HIV-negative adults with no recent acute infections or vaccinations. Assay: immunoSEQ multiplex PCR; the TCRdb copy retains only in-frame clones and omits some. In the table there are some 680,000 clones, 73% of which are singletons. V was shortened by 4 bases and J by 3 bases, with 12 bases between the two germline ends. The CDR3 is made up of 14 amino acids. Germline CDR1 is KGHSH and CDR2 is LQKENI. This sequence originates from a woman between 25 and 40 years old in good health. The chain employs TRBV18 and TRBJ1-1; D not certain. The specimen was memory CD4+ T cells sorted from blood. This sample's subset: CD45RA-negative fraction. The DNA of the CDR3 is TGTGCCAGCTCACTCTCGACGGCGGACACTGAAGCTTTCTTT. It codes for CASSLSTADTEAFF.